The 23 T cell receptor beta chains below come from one sample, sequenced in a study of blood T cell repertoires in COVID-19. Repertoires were generated with immunoSEQ multiplex PCR, while TCRdb's copy carries only in-frame clones and drops some. Here the sample spans about 130,000 clones, approximately 86% being singletons. Sequenced sample: peripheral blood. The receptor source for this set is a woman between 50 and 59 years old who had recovered from COVID-19.

This sequence joins TRBV4-3 and TRBJ1-1, with D unresolved. The CDR3 sequence is 15 residues long. Trimming stripped 0 bases from V and 5 bases from J, with 13 bases between. Germline assignment: CDR1 LGHNA and CDR2 YSLEER. This CDR3 reads CASSQDIIRVTEAFF. CDR3 DNA sequence: TGCGCCAGCAGCCAAGATATTATTCGGGTTACTGAAGCTTTCTTT.

The V gene is TRBV10-1, the J gene TRBJ2-5; TRBD1 matches 7 bases. The junction had 1 base not matched to a gene; V was cut back by 8 bases and J by 1 base. The CDR3 loop spans 12 amino acids. The germline V gene encodes CDR1 WNHNN and CDR2 SYGVQD (reference sequence). CDR3 DNA sequence: TGCGCCAGCGGGGACAGCCAAGAGACCCAGTACTTC. Translation gives CASGDSQETQYF.

The CDR3 reads CAWSVQADEQYF. The CDR3 bases are TGTGCCTGGAGTGTACAAGCGGACGAGCAGTACTTC. This sequence joins TRBV30 and TRBJ2-7; TRBD2 might be the D (5 bases). CDR1 is GTSNPN and CDR2 is SVGIG in the germline V gene (reference sequence). Trimming stripped 0 bases from V and 5 bases from J, with 8 bases between. The CDR3 sequence is 12 residues long.

This clone was seen a single time. The rearrangement links TRBV5-1 to TRBJ2-7; D is possibly TRBD2 (6 bases). Trimming removed 7 bases at V and 3 bases at J, with 14 bases between. This CDR3 region has 13 residues. The germline V gene has CDR1 SGHRS and CDR2 YFSETQ. The CDR3 DNA reads as TGCGCCAGCGGAATTAGCGGAGACTACGAGCAGTACTTC. Amino acid sequence: CASGISGDYEQYF.

V gene TRBV6-2 or TRBV6-3 combines with J gene TRBJ1-4, with D maybe TRBD1 (5 bases). This CDR3 is built from 15 residues. Looked up from germline, CDR1 is MNHEY and CDR2 is SVGEGT. V was pared by 4 bases and J by 3 bases, with 12 bases between. The CDR3 region is CASSSGGTANEKLFF. CDR3 sequence (DNA): TGTGCCAGCAGTTCCGGGGGAACGGCTAATGAAAAACTGTTTTTT.

The chain joins TRBV10-3 to TRBJ1-5; 9 nucleotides match TRBD1. The V and J ends lost 4 bases and 6 bases, in that order; junction bases with no gene match: 1. Germline V gives CDR1 ENHRY, CDR2 SYGVKD. This CDR3 is 13 amino acids long. The CDR3 DNA reads TGTGCCATCAGTGCGGGACAGGGTCAGCCCCAGCATTTT. It specifies CAISAGQGQPQHF.

A note on this clone: Other DNA variants within this sample encode the same CDR3. The rearrangement links TRBV9 to TRBJ2-5; D is unclear. The CDR3 is made up of 14 amino acids. V lost 0 bases and J 1 base, leaving 7 bases between the germline ends. Per germline, CDR1 SGDLS and CDR2 YYNGEE. The CDR3: CASSVGGLQETQYF. CDR3 sequence (DNA): TGTGCCAGCAGCGTAGGAGGTCTCCAAGAGACCCAGTACTTC. Filled out from reference TRBV9 and TRBJ2-5, the complete variable domain reads DSGVTQTPKHLITATGQRVTLRCSPRSGDLSVYWYQQSLDQGLQFLIQYYNGEERAKGNILERFSAQQFPDLHSELNLSSLELGDSALYFCASSVGGLQETQYFGPGTRLLVL.

The genes are TRBV6-1 and TRBJ1-2; no reliable D call. V was shortened by 1 base and J by 8 bases, with 14 bases between the two germline ends. The CDR3 totals 14 residues. Germline CDR1 is MNHNS and CDR2 is SASEGT. CDR3 sequence (DNA): TGTGCCAGCAGTGAAGTGTTAGGAGGGTACGGCTACACCTTC. Encoded protein: CASSEVLGGYGYTF.

The chain recombines TRBV7-8 with TRBJ2-2; D ambiguous. Germline loops: CDR1 SGHVS, CDR2 FQNEAQ. Trimming removed 4 bases from V and 0 bases from J, with 9 bases in between. The CDR3 is 15 residues long. DNA for the CDR3: TGTGCCAGCAGCTCGACTGGTACGAACACCGGGGAGCTGTTTTTT. Its translation: CASSSTGTNTGELFF.

This clone was picked up a small number of times. The chain uses TRBV23-1 and TRBJ2-6, with a possible D match to TRBD1 (5 bases). TRBV23-1 is sorted into the ORF group, with uncertain function. The germline V and J ends were trimmed by 1 base and 2 bases, with 21 bases remaining between them. The CDR3 is made up of 20 amino acids. CDR3 DNA: TGCGCCAGCAGTCAATGGGGATATCAGGGTTGGACGGCTGGGGCCAACGTCCTGACTTTC. It yields the protein CASSQWGYQGWTAGANVLTF.

The V gene is TRBV2, the J gene TRBJ2-5; TRBD1 aligns across 10 bases. V lost 7 bases, J lost 2 bases, and 4 bases stayed unmatched. The CDR3 is 14 amino acids. The germline V gene encodes CDR1 SNHLY and CDR2 FYNNEI. CDR3 nucleotide sequence: TGTGCCAGCAACTTGGACAGGGGGCAAGAGACCCAGTACTTC. This gives the protein CASNLDRGQETQYF.

This chain connects TRBV5-4 to TRBJ2-7; TRBD2 agrees at 8 bases. The ends lost 0 bases at V and 9 bases at J; junction bases unmatched: 8. The CDR3 consists of 14 residues. Germline assignment: CDR1 SGHNT and CDR2 YYREEE (reference sequence). The CDR3 DNA follows: TGTGCCAGCAGCTTGGCGGTTAGCGGGGCTTCGCAGTACTTC. Its protein product is CASSLAVSGASQYF. Using reference TRBV5-4 and TRBJ2-7 for the parts outside the CDR3, the full variable domain is ETGVTQSPTHLIKTRGQQVTLRCSSQSGHNTVSWYQQALGQGPQFIFQYYREEENGRGNFPPRFSGLQFPNYSSELNVNALELDDSALYLCASSLAVSGASQYFGPGTRLTVT.

In its sample, this clone was seen once. The V gene is TRBV19, the J gene TRBJ1-5, with 8 bases that match TRBD1. The germline gives CDR1 LNHDA, CDR2 SQIVND (reference sequence). J gave up 2 bases and V 7 bases, and 13 bases lay outside the gene matches. CDR3 length: 17 amino acids. CDR3 loop: CASTWDRTTSGNQPQHF. Here the CDR3 DNA reads TGTGCCAGTACTTGGGACAGGACAACGTCGGGCAATCAGCCCCAGCATTTT.

The chain carries TRBV7-2 and TRBJ2-2, with D possibly TRBD2 on 6 matching bases. Germline CDR1 reads SGHTA; CDR2 reads FQGNSA. The V and J ends lost 0 bases and 4 bases respectively, with 9 bases between them. The CDR3 consists of 15 residues. The CDR3 region is CASSLAGRGTGELFF. CDR3 coding DNA: TGTGCCAGCAGCTTAGCCGGGCGGGGCACCGGGGAGCTGTTTTTT.

V gene TRBV7-3 combines with J gene TRBJ2-2, with D maybe TRBD1 (5 bases). Germline lookup yields CDR1 SGHTA and CDR2 FQGTGA. V was shortened by 6 bases and J by 7 bases, with 12 bases between the two germline ends. There are 13 residues in the CDR3. Written as DNA, the CDR3 is TGTGCCAGCAGGGAGCAGGGAATCGGGGAGCTGTTTTTT. Encoded protein: CASREQGIGELFF. Full variable domain (missing parts from reference TRBV7-3 and TRBJ2-2): GAGVSQTPSNKVTEKGKYVELRCDPISGHTALYWYRQSLGQGPEFLIYFQGTGAADDSGLPNDRFFAVRPEGSVSTLKIQRTERGDSAVYLCASREQGIGELFFGEGSRLTVL.

CDR3 amino acids: CASSGQPDYGYTF. In nucleotides, the CDR3 is TGTGCCAGCAGTGGACAGCCCGATTATGGCTACACCTTC. The rearrangement joins TRBV2 to TRBJ1-2; possible D gene TRBD1, 5 bases. Germline V gives CDR1 SNHLY, CDR2 FYNNEI. This CDR3 comprises 13 residues. The V gene lost 4 bases and the J gene lost 5 bases, with 11 bases spanning the gap. The variable domain in full, completed from reference TRBV2 and TRBJ1-2, reads EPEVTQTPSHQVTQMGQEVILRCVPISNHLYFYWYRQILGQKVEFLVSFYNNEISEKSEIFDDQFSVERPDGSNFTLKIRSTKLEDSAMYFCASSGQPDYGYTFGSGTRLTVV.

This clone ranks as medium-sized. This chain connects TRBV30 to TRBJ2-3, with TRBD2 matching 7 bases. This CDR3 has 13 residues. Trimming at V came to 0 bases and at J to 7 bases, leaving 4 bases not matched to a gene. Per the germline V gene, CDR1 is GTSNPN and CDR2 is SVGIG (reference sequence). The CDR3 DNA is TGTGCCTGGAGTGTAAACGGGAGGAATACGCAGTATTTT. This sequence encodes CAWSVNGRNTQYF.

The chain employs TRBV4-2 and TRBJ1-2; 7 positions agree with TRBD1. The germline CDR1 and CDR2 sequences are LGHNA and YNFKEQ. V lost 4 bases, J lost 0 bases, and 5 bases stayed unmatched. This CDR3 is 15 amino acids long. The CDR3 DNA sequence: TGTGCCAGCAGCCCACGGACAGGTACTAACTATGGCTACACCTTC. Protein product: CASSPRTGTNYGYTF.

This chain joins TRBV3-1 (or the pseudogene TRBV3-2) and TRBJ2-2; 7 positions agree with TRBD1. CDR1 and CDR2 (germline): LGHDT, YNNKEL (reference sequence). The CDR3 is 16 amino acids. The J segment lost 4 bases and the V segment lost 3 bases, leaving 8 bases of the junction unmatched. The CDR3 bases are TGTGCCAGCAGCCATAACAGGGGACGCGGCACCGGGGAGCTGTTTTTT. The encoded protein is CASSHNRGRGTGELFF.

CDR3 bases: TGTGCCAGCAGCTTCCAGCCCGGGAGCTCCTACGAGCAGTACTTC. It translates to CASSFQPGSSYEQYF. The chain combines TRBV7-3 with TRBJ2-7, with D perhaps matching TRBD2 (6 bases). Trimming pared 3 bases from V and 0 bases from J, leaving 12 bases between. This CDR3 is built from 15 residues. Per the germline V gene, CDR1 is SGHTA and CDR2 is FQGTGA.

J is TRBJ2-7 and V is TRBV7-2, with 7 bases identical to TRBD1. CDR1 is SGHTA, CDR2 FQGNSA, per germline. V lost 1 base, J lost 6 bases, and 6 bases stayed unmatched. The CDR3 sequence is 14 residues long. In DNA, the CDR3 is TGTGCCAGCAGCTTAGAGGGACAGAGTTCCGAGCAGTACTTC. Its protein product is CASSLEGQSSEQYF.

Points on this clone: Other DNA sequences in this specimen translate into the identical CDR3. V is TRBV4-1 and J is TRBJ1-5; D not resolved. V was pared by 0 bases and J by 1 base, with 10 bases between. The length of the CDR3 is 16 residues. Germline V gene sequence: CDR1 MGHRA, CDR2 YSYEKL. CDR3 residues: CASSQEGGYSNQPQHF. The CDR3 region has the DNA TGCGCCAGCAGCCAAGAGGGAGGGTACAGCAATCAGCCCCAGCATTTT.

The chain has TRBV2 and TRBJ2-5; D gene uncertain. Germline CDR1 SNHLY, CDR2 FYNNEI. This CDR3 contains 16 residues. Trimming took off 4 bases at V and 0 bases at J, with 15 bases between the two ends. The CDR3 sequence is CASSAPIPTNQETQYF. CDR3 in DNA: TGTGCCAGCAGTGCTCCAATACCTACCAACCAAGAGACCCAGTACTTC.